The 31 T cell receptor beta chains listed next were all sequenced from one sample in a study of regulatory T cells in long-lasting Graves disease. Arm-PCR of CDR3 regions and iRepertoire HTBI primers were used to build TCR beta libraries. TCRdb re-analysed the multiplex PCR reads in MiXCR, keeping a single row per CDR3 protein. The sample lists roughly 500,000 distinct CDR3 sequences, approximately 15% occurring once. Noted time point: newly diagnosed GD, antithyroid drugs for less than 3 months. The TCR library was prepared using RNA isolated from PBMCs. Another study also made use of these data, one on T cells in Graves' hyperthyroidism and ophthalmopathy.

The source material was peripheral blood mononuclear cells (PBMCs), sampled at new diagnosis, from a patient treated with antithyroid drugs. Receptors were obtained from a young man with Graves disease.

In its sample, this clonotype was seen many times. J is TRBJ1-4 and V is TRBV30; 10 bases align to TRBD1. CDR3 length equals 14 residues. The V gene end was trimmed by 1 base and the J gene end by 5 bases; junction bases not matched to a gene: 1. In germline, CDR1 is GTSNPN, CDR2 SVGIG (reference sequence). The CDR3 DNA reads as TGTGCCTGGAGTGCGGGACAGGGGAATGAAAAACTGTTTTTT. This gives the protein CAWSAGQGNEKLFF.

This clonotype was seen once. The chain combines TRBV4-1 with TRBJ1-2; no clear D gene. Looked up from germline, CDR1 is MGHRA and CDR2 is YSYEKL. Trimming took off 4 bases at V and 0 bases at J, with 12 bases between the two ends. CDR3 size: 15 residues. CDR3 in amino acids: CASSLVTPTNYGYTF. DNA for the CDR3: TGCGCCAGCAGCCTGGTAACTCCAACTAACTATGGCTACACCTTC.

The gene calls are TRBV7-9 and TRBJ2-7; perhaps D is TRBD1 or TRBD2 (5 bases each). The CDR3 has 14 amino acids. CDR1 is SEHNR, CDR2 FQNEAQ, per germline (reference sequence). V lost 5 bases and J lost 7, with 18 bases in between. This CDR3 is CASSRSGARVEQYF. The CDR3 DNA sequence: TGTGCCAGCAGCCGTTCCGGGGCTAGGGTGGAGCAGTACTTC.

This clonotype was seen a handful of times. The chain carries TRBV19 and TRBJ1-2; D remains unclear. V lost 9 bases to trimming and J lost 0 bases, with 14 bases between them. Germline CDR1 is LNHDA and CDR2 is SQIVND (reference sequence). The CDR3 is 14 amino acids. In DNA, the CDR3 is TGTGCCAGCCGCCAGCAGACTTCTAACTATGGCTACACCTTC. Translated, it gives CASRQQTSNYGYTF.

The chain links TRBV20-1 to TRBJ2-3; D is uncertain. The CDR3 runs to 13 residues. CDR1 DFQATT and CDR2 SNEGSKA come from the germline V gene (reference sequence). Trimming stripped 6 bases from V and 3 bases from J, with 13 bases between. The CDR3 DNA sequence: TGCAGTGCAGGTGGGATAAGGACAGATACGCAGTATTTT. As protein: CSAGGIRTDTQYF.

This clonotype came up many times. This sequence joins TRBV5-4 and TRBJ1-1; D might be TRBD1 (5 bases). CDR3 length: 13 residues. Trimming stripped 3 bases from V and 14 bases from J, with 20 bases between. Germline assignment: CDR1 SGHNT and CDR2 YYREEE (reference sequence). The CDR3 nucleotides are TGTGCCAGCAGCTCCCCGGGACCGTCTCCAGTATTCTTT. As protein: CASSSPGPSPVFF.

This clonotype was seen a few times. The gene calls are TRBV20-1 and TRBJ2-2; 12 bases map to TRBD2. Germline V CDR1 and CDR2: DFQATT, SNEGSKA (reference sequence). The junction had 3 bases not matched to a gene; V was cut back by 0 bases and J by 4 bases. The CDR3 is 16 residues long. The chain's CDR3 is CSARDPTSGSTGELFF. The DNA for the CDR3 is TGCAGTGCTAGAGATCCGACTAGCGGGAGCACCGGGGAGCTGTTTTTT.

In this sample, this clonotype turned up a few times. The CDR3 spells CSQGLAGNSGANVLTF. The CDR3 coding sequence is TGCAGCCAGGGACTAGCGGGGAACTCTGGGGCCAACGTCCTGACTTTC. The genes are TRBV29-1 and TRBJ2-6; 13 positions match TRBD2. The J segment lost 0 bases and the V segment lost 8 bases, leaving 4 bases of the junction unmatched. CDR1 and CDR2 (germline): SQVTM, ANQGSEA. The CDR3 has 16 amino acids.

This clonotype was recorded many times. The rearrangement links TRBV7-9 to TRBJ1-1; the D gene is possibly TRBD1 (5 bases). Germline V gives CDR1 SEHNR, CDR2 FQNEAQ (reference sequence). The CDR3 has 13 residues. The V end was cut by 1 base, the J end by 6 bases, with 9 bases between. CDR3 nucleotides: TGTGCCAGCAGCTTAGAAGGGGCCTCTGAAGCTTTCTTT. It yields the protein CASSLEGASEAFF.

CDR3 in amino acids: CASRIVRAQHF. CDR3 DNA sequence: TGTGCCAGCAGGATTGTAAGGGCCCAGCATTTT. V is TRBV2 and J is TRBJ1-5, with D unresolved. Germline CDR1 SNHLY, CDR2 FYNNEI. Trimming pared 6 bases from V and 11 bases from J, leaving 11 bases between. The CDR3 has 11 residues.

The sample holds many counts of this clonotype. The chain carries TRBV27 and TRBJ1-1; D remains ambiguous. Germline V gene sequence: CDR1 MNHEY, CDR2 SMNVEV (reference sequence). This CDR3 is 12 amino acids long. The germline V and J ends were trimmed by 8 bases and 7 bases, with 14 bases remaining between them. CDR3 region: CASRSRTDEAFF. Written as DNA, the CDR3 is TGTGCCAGCCGGTCGCGCACGGATGAAGCTTTCTTT.

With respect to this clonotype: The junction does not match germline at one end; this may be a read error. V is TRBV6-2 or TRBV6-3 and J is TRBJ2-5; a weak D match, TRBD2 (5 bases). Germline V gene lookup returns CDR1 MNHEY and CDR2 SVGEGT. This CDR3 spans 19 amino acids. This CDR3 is CARSYLGRTIGLQQETQYF. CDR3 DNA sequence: TGTGCCCGCAGTTACTTAGGACGGACCATCGGACTCCAACAAGAGACCCAGTACTTC.

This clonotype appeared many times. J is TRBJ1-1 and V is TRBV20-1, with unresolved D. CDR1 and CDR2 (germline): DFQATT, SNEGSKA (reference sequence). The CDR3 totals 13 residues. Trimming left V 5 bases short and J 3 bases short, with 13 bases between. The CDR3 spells CSAGTPWYTEAFF. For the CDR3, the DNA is TGCAGTGCTGGCACCCCTTGGTACACTGAAGCTTTCTTT.

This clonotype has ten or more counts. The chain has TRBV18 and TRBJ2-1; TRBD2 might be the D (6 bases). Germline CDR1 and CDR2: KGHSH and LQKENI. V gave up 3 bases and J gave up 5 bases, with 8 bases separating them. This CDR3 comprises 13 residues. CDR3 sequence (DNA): TGTGCCAGCTCACCCGGACTAAACAATGAGCAGTTCTTC. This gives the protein CASSPGLNNEQFF.

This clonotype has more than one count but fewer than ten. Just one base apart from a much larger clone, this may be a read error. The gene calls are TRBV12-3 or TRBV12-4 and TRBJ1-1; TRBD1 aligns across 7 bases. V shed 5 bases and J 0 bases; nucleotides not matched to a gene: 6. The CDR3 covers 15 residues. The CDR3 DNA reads TGTGCCAGCAGTATGTTCAGGGGGGTGAACACTGAAGCTTTCTTT. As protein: CASSMFRGVNTEAFF.

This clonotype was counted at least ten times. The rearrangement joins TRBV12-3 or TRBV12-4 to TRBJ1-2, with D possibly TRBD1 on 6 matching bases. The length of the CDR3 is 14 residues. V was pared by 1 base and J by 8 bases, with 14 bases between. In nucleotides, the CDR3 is TGTGCCAGCAGTTTAGTTGGGGGGCTCGACGGCTACACCTTC. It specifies CASSLVGGLDGYTF.

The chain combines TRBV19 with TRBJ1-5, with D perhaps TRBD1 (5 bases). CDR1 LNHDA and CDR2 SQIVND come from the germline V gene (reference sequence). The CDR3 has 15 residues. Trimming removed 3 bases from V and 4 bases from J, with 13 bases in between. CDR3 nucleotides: TGTGCCAGTAGTATGGAGGGGCGGGGGAATCAGCCCCAGCATTTT. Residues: CASSMEGRGNQPQHF.

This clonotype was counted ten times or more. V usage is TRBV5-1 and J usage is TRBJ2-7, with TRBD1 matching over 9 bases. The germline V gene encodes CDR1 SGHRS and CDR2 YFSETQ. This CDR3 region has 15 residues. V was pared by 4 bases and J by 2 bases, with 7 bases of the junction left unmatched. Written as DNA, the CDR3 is TGCGCCAGCAGCGGAGGGGACAGGGTCCCCTACGAGCAGTACTTC. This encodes CASSGGDRVPYEQYF.

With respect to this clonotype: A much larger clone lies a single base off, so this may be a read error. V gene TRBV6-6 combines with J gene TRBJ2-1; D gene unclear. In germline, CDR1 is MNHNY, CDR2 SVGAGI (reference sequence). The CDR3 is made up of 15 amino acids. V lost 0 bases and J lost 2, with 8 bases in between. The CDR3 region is CASSYSAKPYNEQFF. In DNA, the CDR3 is TGTGCCAGCAGTTACTCGGCCAAGCCCTACAATGAGCAGTTCTTC.

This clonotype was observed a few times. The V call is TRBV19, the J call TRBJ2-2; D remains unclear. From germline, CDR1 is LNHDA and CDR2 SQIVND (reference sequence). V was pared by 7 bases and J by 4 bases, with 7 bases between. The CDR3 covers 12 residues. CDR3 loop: CASNIPTGELFF. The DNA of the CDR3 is TGTGCCAGTAATATTCCCACCGGGGAGCTGTTTTTT. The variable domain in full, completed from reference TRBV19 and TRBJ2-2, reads DGGITQSPKYLFRKEGQNVTLSCEQNLNHDAMYWYRQDPGQGLRLIYYSQIVNDFQKGDIAEGYSVSREKKESFPLTVTSAQKNPTAFYLCASNIPTGELFFGEGSRLTVL.

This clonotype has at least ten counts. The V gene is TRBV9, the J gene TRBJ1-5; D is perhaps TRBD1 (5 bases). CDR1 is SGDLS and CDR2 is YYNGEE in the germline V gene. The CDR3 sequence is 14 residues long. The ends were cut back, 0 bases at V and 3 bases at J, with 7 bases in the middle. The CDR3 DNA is TGTGCCAGCAGCGTAGGACAGCTCAATCAGCCCCAGCATTTT. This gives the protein CASSVGQLNQPQHF.

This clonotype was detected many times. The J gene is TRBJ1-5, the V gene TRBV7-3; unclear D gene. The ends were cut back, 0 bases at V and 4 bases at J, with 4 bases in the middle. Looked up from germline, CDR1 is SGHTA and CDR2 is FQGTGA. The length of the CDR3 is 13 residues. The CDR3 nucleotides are TGTGCCAGCAGCTTAACGTATAATCAGCCCCAGCATTTT. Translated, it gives CASSLTYNQPQHF. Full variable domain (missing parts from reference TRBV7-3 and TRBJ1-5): GAGVSQTPSNKVTEKGKYVELRCDPISGHTALYWYRQSLGQGPEFLIYFQGTGAADDSGLPNDRFFAVRPEGSVSTLKIQRTERGDSAVYLCASSLTYNQPQHFGDGTRLSIL.

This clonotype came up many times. The CDR3 bases are TGTGCCAGCAGTGAAGGGTCGGGGGGTGCCTACAATGAGCAGTTCTTC. Translated, it gives CASSEGSGGAYNEQFF. The chain uses TRBV6-1 and TRBJ2-1, with TRBD2 matching over 7 bases. The CDR3 sequence is 16 residues long. The V gene's germline CDR1 is MNHNS and CDR2 SASEGT. V shed 1 base and J 2 bases; nucleotides not matched to a gene: 5.

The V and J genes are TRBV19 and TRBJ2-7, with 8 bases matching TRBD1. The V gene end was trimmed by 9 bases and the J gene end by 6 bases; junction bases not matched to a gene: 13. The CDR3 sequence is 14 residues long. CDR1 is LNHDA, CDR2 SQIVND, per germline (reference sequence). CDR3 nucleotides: TGTGCCAGCCAGTACGGAGCAGGGGGCAGCGAGCAGTACTTC. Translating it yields CASQYGAGGSEQYF.

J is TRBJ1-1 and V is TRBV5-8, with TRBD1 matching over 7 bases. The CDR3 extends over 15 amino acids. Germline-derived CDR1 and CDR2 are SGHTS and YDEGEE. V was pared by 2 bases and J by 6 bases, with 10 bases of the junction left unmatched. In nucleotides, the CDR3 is TGTGCCAGCAGCTTCCTCACAGGGGCGGACTCTGAAGCTTTCTTT. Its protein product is CASSFLTGADSEAFF.

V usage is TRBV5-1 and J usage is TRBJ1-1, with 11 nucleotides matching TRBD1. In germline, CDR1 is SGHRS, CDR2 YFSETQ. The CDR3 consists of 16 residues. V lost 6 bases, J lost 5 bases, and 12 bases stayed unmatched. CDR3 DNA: TGCGCCAGCACCCCGGACAGGGGGCGATTATTTACTGAAGCTTTCTTT. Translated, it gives CASTPDRGRLFTEAFF.

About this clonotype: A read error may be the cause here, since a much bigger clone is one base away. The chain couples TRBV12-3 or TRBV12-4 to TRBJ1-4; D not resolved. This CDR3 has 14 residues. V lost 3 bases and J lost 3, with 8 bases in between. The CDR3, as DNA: TGTGCCAGCAGTTTCGCCGGACCTAATGAAAAACTGTTTTTT. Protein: CASSFAGPNEKLFF.

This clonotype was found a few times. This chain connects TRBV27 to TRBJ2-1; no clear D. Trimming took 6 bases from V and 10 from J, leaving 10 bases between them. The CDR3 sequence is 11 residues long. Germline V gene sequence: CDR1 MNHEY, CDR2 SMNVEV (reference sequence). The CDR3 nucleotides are TGTGCCAGCAGGCTAAACCTGGAGCAGTTCTTC. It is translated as CASRLNLEQFF.

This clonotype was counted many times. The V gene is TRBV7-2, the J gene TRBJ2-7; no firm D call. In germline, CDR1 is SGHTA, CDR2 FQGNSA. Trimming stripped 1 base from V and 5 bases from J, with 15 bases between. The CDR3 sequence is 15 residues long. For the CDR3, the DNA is TGTGCCAGCAGCTTAGAAGGCGACCTGGGTAACGAGCAGTACTTC. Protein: CASSLEGDLGNEQYF. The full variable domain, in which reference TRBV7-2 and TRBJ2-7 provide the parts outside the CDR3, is GAGVSQSPSNKVTEKGKDVELRCDPISGHTALYWYRQSLGQGLEFLIYFQGNSAPDKSGLPSDRFSAERTGGSVSTLTIQRTQQEDSAVYLCASSLEGDLGNEQYFGPGTRLTVT.

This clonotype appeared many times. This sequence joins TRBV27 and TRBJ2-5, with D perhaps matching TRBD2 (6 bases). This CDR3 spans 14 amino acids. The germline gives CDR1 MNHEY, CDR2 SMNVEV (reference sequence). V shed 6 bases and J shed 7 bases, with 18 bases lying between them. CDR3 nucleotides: TGTGCCAGCAGCCCGCAGATGGGACTGGGGACCCAGTACTTC. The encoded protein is CASSPQMGLGTQYF.

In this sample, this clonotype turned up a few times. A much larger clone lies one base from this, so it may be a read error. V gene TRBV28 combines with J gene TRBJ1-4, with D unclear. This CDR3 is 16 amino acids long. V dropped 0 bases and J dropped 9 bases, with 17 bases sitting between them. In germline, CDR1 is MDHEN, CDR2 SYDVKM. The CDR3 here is CASSLWDLIGLQKLFF. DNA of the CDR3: TGTGCCAGCAGTTTATGGGACCTGATCGGCTTGCAAAAACTGTTTTTT.